The next 14 T cell receptor beta chains were all read from a single sample in a study of metastatic and nonmetastatic thyroid tumors (dated by TCRdb to 2020 to 2021). The method behind the library was PCR. TCRdb names Illumina HiSeq 4000 as the instrument used. The public reads were reanalyzed by TCRdb: fastp trimming at Q25, MiXCR alignment, in-frame beta chains only. Present in this sample are tens of thousands of clones, approximately 11% of which were seen just once. The ten largest clonotypes hold approximately 10% of the sample. No treatment had been received by any patient before thyroid surgery. The sequencing input was blood. All receptors derive from a female donor with papillary thyroid cancer or a benign thyroid nodule (not recorded which). Some clones in this sample may be carry-over from other donors' samples.

Concerning this clone: A much larger clone is a single base away; this may be a read error. This chain joins TRBV20-1 and TRBJ2-1; 8 nucleotides align to TRBD2. The CDR3 is 15 amino acids. Germline V gene sequence: CDR1 DFQATT, CDR2 SNEGSKA (reference sequence). The CDR3 region has the DNA TGCAGTGTTAGAGATGGACTAGCACCATACAATGAGCAGTTCTTC. This encodes CSVRDGLAPYNEQFF.

Of note for this clone: At one of its ends the junction is not consistent with the germline gene, which may arise from a read error. This chain links TRBV7-8 with TRBJ2-3; D gene unclear. This CDR3 spans 16 amino acids. Germline V gene sequence: CDR1 SGHVS, CDR2 FQNEAQ. CDR3 region: CASRLEVGTSTDTQYF. The CDR3 DNA reads TGTGCCAGCAGGTTAGAGGTCGGCACCAGCACAGATACGCAGTATTTT.

This clone has a count of ten or more. The gene calls are TRBV6-2 or TRBV6-3 and TRBJ1-2, with 10 bases that match TRBD1. The CDR3 contains 15 residues. Germline CDR1 and CDR2: MNHEY and SVGEGT. V shed 0 bases and J 4 bases; nucleotides not matched to a gene: 2. CDR3 protein: CASSYSDRGVYGYTF. CDR3 DNA sequence: TGTGCCAGCAGTTACTCGGACAGGGGGGTCTATGGCTACACCTTC.

On this clone: The junction and the germline gene differ at one end; a read error may be behind it. The chain couples TRBV6-2 or TRBV6-3 to TRBJ2-2, with unresolved D. The CDR3 is 13 amino acids. The V gene's germline CDR1 is MNHEY and CDR2 SVGEGT. The CDR3 coding sequence is TGTGCCAGCACTCCTACGAAAACCGGGGAGCTGTTTTTT. Its translation: CASTPTKTGELFF.

This clone was picked up many times. CDR3 region: CASKPPRGGGADTQYF. CDR3 nucleotide sequence: TGCGCCAGTAAACCGCCGCGGGGGGGTGGGGCAGATACGCAGTATTTT. The genes are TRBV10-2 and TRBJ2-3, with TRBD2 matching over 9 bases. Germline V gene lookup returns CDR1 WSHSY and CDR2 SAAADI. Trimming removed 9 bases from V and 4 bases from J; junction bases left unmatched: 14. The CDR3 is 16 residues long.

A note on this clone: Mismatch with germline at one junction end may stem from a read error. The chain has TRBV6-1 and TRBJ1-6, with D possibly TRBD1 on 6 matching bases. Germline CDR1 MNHNS, CDR2 SASEGT. This CDR3 contains 16 residues. CDR3 amino acids: CAISSRGQSYSSPLHF. Here the CDR3 DNA reads TGTGCCATCAGTTCCAGGGGCCAGAGTTATAGTTCACCCCTCCACTTT.

This clone was detected ten times or more. The gene calls are TRBV7-9 and TRBJ1-1; D not certain. With 1 base removed from V and 11 bases from J, the gap between germline ends came to 8 bases. The CDR3 is made up of 11 amino acids. Germline-derived CDR1 and CDR2 are SEHNR and FQNEAQ (reference sequence). DNA for the CDR3: TGTGCCAGCAGCTTAGGCCTCGGGGCTTTCTTT. Translating gives CASSLGLGAFF.

This clone has at least ten counts. The chain carries TRBV29-1 and TRBJ2-7; possibly TRBD2 for D (9 bases). Trimming stripped 7 bases from V and 4 bases from J, with 26 bases between. Germline CDR1 reads SQVTM; CDR2 reads ANQGSEA. The CDR3 totals 16 residues. CDR3 in DNA: TGCAGCGCTGGCGAGCGGGAGGACAGGGCAGGTTACGAGCAGTACTTC. Its protein is CSAGEREDRAGYEQYF.

The chain links TRBV5-4 to TRBJ1-6, with 8 bases fitting TRBD1. CDR1 and CDR2 (germline): SGHNT, YYREEE (reference sequence). V shed 0 bases, J shed 7 bases, and the junction held 9 bases outside the gene matches. The CDR3 extends over 17 amino acids. CDR3 residues: CASSLAGQGAVNSPLHF. The CDR3 bases are TGTGCCAGCAGCTTGGCCGGGCAGGGGGCGGTCAATTCACCCCTCCACTTT.

This clone was counted at least ten times. The CDR3: CASSLVQGPTGELFF. For the CDR3, the DNA is TGCGCCAGCAGCTTAGTACAGGGGCCCACCGGGGAGCTGTTTTTT. V usage is TRBV5-1 and J usage is TRBJ2-2; 7 bases map to TRBD1. The CDR3 has 15 residues. V dropped 2 bases and J dropped 4; count of bases not matched to a gene: 5. CDR1 is SGHRS and CDR2 is YFSETQ in the germline V gene.

At least ten counts were recorded for this clone. The V and J genes are TRBV24-1 and TRBJ2-2, with 9 bases identical to TRBD1. This CDR3 comprises 17 residues. J lost 5 bases, V lost 1 base, and 7 bases had no gene match. In germline, CDR1 is KGHDR, CDR2 SFDVKD. CDR3 DNA sequence: TGTGCCACCAGTGATTTTGGGGGACAGGGTATAACCGGGGAGCTGTTTTTT. As protein: CATSDFGGQGITGELFF.

Comment on this clone: Given a much more abundant clone one base away, this may be a read error. The rearrangement uses TRBV19 and TRBJ2-1; D possibly matches TRBD1 or TRBD2 (5 bases each). The CDR3 is 15 amino acids. CDR1 LNHDA and CDR2 SQIVND come from the germline V gene (reference sequence). The CDR3: CASRRDRISYNEQFF. CDR3 bases: TGTGCCAGTAGAAGGGACCGCATCTCCTACAATGAGCAATTCTTC.

The rearrangement joins TRBV30 to TRBJ1-2, with 8 bases identical to TRBD1. Unmatched junction bases numbered 17, after V lost 3 bases and J lost 5 bases. Germline values: CDR1 GTSNPN, CDR2 SVGIG (reference sequence). CDR3 length equals 17 residues. The DNA for the CDR3 is TGTGCCTGGAGACCAGGCAGGGGGCTCCTAGCACGTTATGGCTACACCTTC. It yields the protein CAWRPGRGLLARYGYTF.

This clone was counted at least ten times. This CDR3 is also generated by other DNA sequences in the sample. V and J are TRBV19 and TRBJ2-2; a possible D gene is TRBD2 (7 bases). Germline-derived CDR1 and CDR2 are LNHDA and SQIVND (reference sequence). V shed 3 bases and J shed 7 bases, with 12 bases lying between them. The CDR3 covers 14 residues. DNA for the CDR3: TGTGCCAGTAGTATTACGGGGGGCGGCGGGGAGCTGTTTTTT. Translating gives CASSITGGGGELFF. The full variable domain, rest sourced from reference TRBV19 and TRBJ2-2, is DGGITQSPKYLFRKEGQNVTLSCEQNLNHDAMYWYRQDPGQGLRLIYYSQIVNDFQKGDIAEGYSVSREKKESFPLTVTSAQKNPTAFYLCASSITGGGGELFFGEGSRLTVL.